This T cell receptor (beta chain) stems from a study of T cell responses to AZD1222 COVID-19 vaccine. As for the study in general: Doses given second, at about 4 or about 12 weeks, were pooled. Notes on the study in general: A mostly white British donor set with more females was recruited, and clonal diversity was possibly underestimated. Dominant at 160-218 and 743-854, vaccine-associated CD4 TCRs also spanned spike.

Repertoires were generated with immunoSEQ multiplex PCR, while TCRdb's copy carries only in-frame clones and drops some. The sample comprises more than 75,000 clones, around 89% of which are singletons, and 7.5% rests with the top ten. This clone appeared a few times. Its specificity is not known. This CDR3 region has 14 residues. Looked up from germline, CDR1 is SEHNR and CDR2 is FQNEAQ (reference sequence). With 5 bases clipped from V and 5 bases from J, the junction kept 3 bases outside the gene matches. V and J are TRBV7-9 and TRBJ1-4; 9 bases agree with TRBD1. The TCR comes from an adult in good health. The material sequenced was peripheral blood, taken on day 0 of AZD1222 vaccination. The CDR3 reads CASSQTGGNEKLFF. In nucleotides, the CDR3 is TGTGCCAGCAGCCAGACAGGGGGGAATGAAAAACTGTTTTTT. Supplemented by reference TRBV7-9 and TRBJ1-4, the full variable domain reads DTGVSQNPRHKITKRGQNVTFRCDPISEHNRLYWYRQTLGQGPEFLTYFQNEAQLEKSRLLSDRFSAERPKGSFSTLEIQRTEQGDSAMYLCASSQTGGNEKLFFGSGTQLSVL.